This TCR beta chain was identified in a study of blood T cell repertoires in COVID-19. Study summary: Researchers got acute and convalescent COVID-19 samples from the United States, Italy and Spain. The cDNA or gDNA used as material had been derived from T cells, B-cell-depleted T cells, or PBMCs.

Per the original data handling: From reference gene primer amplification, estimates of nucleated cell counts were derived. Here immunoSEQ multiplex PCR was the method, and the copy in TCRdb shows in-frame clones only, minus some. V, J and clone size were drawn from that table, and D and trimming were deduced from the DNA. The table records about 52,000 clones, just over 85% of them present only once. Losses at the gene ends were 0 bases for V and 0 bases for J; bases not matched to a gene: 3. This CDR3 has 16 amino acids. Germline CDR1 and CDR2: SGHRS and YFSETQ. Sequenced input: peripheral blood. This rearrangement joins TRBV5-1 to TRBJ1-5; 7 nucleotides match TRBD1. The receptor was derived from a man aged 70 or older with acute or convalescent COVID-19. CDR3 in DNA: TGCGCCAGCAGCTTGGGGGACAGCCATAGCAATCAGCCCCAGCATTTT. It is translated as CASSLGDSHSNQPQHF.